This TCR beta chain stems from a study of shared clonotypes between healthy human individuals. Findings of the study overall: Several donors showed sharing of approximately 5% of naive CD4 clonotypes.

A 200 ng quantity of DNA, tens of thousands of T cell genomes, went into the sorted-subset replicate PCRs. Repertoires were generated with immunoSEQ multiplex PCR, while TCRdb's copy carries only in-frame clones and drops some. The data hold about 2.4 million clones, with 90% to 95% observed a single time. This CDR3 comprises 14 residues. V was trimmed by 1 base and J by 10 bases, leaving 12 bases between them. Germline V gene data show CDR1 as SGHDT and CDR2 as YYEEEE. The donors, healthy adults who were HIV-negative, had experienced no recent acute infections or vaccinations. All donors were Caucasian adults living in Nashville, Tennessee. For this clone: What it binds is unknown.

V is TRBV5-6 and J is TRBJ1-6, with D hard to call. The TCR sequence derives from a man between 18 and 29 years old in good health. Some clones in this sample may be carry-over from other donors' samples. What was sequenced was naive CD4+ T cells from PBMCs. Subset given: CD45RA+ positively selected. This CDR3 reads CASSLRPHDSPLHF. CDR3 nucleotide sequence: TGTGCCAGCAGCTTGCGACCTCACGACTCACCCCTCCACTTT.